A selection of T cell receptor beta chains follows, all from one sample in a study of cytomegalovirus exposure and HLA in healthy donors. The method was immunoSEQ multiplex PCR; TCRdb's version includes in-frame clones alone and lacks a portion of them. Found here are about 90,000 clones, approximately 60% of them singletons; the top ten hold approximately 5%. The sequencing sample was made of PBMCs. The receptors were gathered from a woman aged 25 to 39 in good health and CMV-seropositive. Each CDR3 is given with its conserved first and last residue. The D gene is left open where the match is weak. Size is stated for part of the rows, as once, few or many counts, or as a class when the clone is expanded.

CDR3: CATSTGFAFF; DNA: TGTGCCACCTCGACAGGGTTTGCTTTCTTT; size: few; D: TRBD1; V: TRBV19; J: TRBJ1-1
CDR3: CASSLGLAGLGWNEQFF; DNA: TGCGCCAGCAGCCTAGGACTAGCGGGACTCGGGTGGAATGAGCAGTTCTTC; size: NA; D: TRBD2; V: TRBV5-1; J: TRBJ2-1
CDR3: CASSRGQASYNEQFF; DNA: TGTGCCAGCAGCCGGGGACAGGCCTCCTACAATGAGCAGTTCTTC; size: few; D: TRBD1; V: TRBV6-6; J: TRBJ2-1
CDR3: CASSGGVGNTIYF; DNA: TGTGCCAGCAGTGGCGGGGTCGGAAACACCATATATTTT; size: NA; D: NA; V: TRBV6-5; J: TRBJ1-3
CDR3: CAISELMNTEAFF; DNA: TGTGCCATCAGTGAGCTTATGAACACTGAAGCTTTCTTT; size: NA; D: NA; V: TRBV10-3; J: TRBJ1-1
CDR3: CAITPDRGTEAFF; DNA: TGTGCCATCACTCCCGACAGGGGAACTGAAGCTTTCTTT; size: few; D: TRBD1; V: TRBV10-3; J: TRBJ1-1
CDR3: CASSLETGLSGANVLTF; DNA: TGTGCCAGCAGTTTAGAGACAGGGCTGTCAGGGGCCAACGTCCTGACTTTC; size: NA; D: TRBD1; V: TRBV28; J: TRBJ2-6
CDR3: CASSPLRGATHEQFF; DNA: TGTGCCAGCTCACCGCTCCGCGGGGCTACGCATGAGCAGTTCTTC; size: NA; D: NA; V: TRBV18; J: TRBJ2-1
CDR3: CASSQNRVGNTEAFF; DNA: TGTGCCAGCAGCCAAAACAGGGTAGGGAACACTGAAGCTTTCTTT; size: NA; D: NA; V: TRBV14; J: TRBJ1-1
CDR3: CASSPPRDRLDTQYF; DNA: TGTGCCAGCTCACCGCCCCGGGACAGGTTAGATACGCAGTATTTT; size: NA; D: TRBD1; V: TRBV18; J: TRBJ2-3
CDR3: CASSQEQDLSSYEQYF; DNA: TGCGCCAGCAGCCAAGAACAGGACCTAAGCTCCTACGAGCAGTACTTC; size: few; D: NA; V: TRBV4-1; J: TRBJ2-7
CDR3: CASSYGQDYGYTF; DNA: TGTGCCAGCAGCTATGGGCAGGACTATGGCTACACCTTC; size: NA; D: NA; V: TRBV7-9; J: TRBJ1-2
CDR3: CASSPTSAQDTQYF; DNA: TGTGCCAGCAGTCCTACTAGCGCCCAAGATACGCAGTATTTT; size: NA; D: TRBD2; V: TRBV2; J: TRBJ2-3
CDR3: CASSRGEGYEQYF; DNA: TGTGCCAGCAGCCGCGGGGAGGGCTACGAGCAGTACTTC; size: NA; D: TRBD2; V: TRBV5-4; J: TRBJ2-7
CDR3: CASSIDRRPLYDEQFF; DNA: TGTGCCAGTAGTATAGACAGGCGACCCCTTTACGATGAGCAGTTCTTC; size: NA; D: NA; V: TRBV19; J: TRBJ2-1
CDR3: CASSSLPGSAETQYF; DNA: TGTGCCAGCAGCTCTTTACCAGGGTCAGCAGAGACCCAGTACTTC; size: NA; D: NA; V: TRBV11-2; J: TRBJ2-5
CDR3: CASRTASGGTTDTQYF; DNA: TGTGCCAGCAGGACCGCTAGCGGGGGGACCACAGATACGCAGTATTTT; size: NA; D: TRBD2; V: TRBV5-4; J: TRBJ2-3
CDR3: CASSLGGAFTEAFF; DNA: TGTGCCAGCAGCTTGGGCGGGGCTTTTACTGAAGCTTTCTTT; size: NA; D: NA; V: TRBV5-6; J: TRBJ1-1
CDR3: CASSYSRDIYEQYF; DNA: TGTGCCAGCAGTTACTCGCGAGATATTTACGAGCAGTACTTC; size: NA; D: NA; V: TRBV6-5; J: TRBJ2-7
CDR3: CASSYRAGRRPEAFF; DNA: TGTGCCAGCAGTTACAGGGCAGGGCGTCGTCCTGAAGCTTTCTTT; size: few; D: NA; V: TRBV6-5; J: TRBJ1-1
CDR3: CASSLGAPTEGYPF; DNA: TGCGCCAGCAGCTTGGGCGCCCCCACGGAGGGCTACCCCTTC; size: NA; D: NA; V: TRBV5-1; J: TRBJ1-2
CDR3: CASSAGLQGESEAFF; DNA: TGCGCCAGCAGCGCGGGGTTACAGGGGGAGTCTGAAGCTTTCTTT; size: NA; D: TRBD1; V: TRBV5-1; J: TRBJ1-1
CDR3: CASRVQGAPNTEAFF; DNA: TGTGCCAGCCGAGTACAGGGGGCCCCGAACACTGAAGCTTTCTTT; size: NA; D: TRBD1; V: TRBV6-4; J: TRBJ1-1
CDR3: CATTPGGGDEQFF; DNA: TGTGCCACCACCCCGGGGGGCGGCGATGAGCAGTTCTTC; size: NA; D: NA; V: TRBV6-1; J: TRBJ2-1
CDR3: CASGLGHGNTGELFF; DNA: TGTGCTAGTGGGCTGGGACATGGGAACACCGGGGAGCTGTTTTTT; size: NA; D: NA; V: TRBV12-5; J: TRBJ2-2
CDR3: CASSLRGAKNIQYF; DNA: TGTGCCAGCAGCTTGAGAGGGGCCAAAAACATTCAGTACTTC; size: NA; D: NA; V: TRBV5-8; J: TRBJ2-4
CDR3: CASSLSRDTDTQYF; DNA: TGTGCCAGCAGCTTGAGCAGGGACACAGATACGCAGTATTTT; size: NA; D: NA; V: TRBV5-5; J: TRBJ2-3
CDR3: CASSLQTGGRTEAFF; DNA: TGTGCCAGCAGCTTGCAGACAGGGGGGAGGACTGAAGCTTTCTTT; size: NA; D: TRBD1; V: TRBV11-2; J: TRBJ1-1
CDR3: CSASPNVETQYF; DNA: TGCAGCGCCTCTCCTAATGTTGAGACCCAGTACTTC; size: NA; D: NA; V: TRBV29-1; J: TRBJ2-5
CDR3: CAPVAGEGNTEAFF; DNA: TGTGCCCCGGTAGCAGGGGAGGGGAACACTGAAGCTTTCTTT; size: NA; D: NA; V: TRBV30; J: TRBJ1-1
CDR3: CASSTRPRLPNTEAFF; DNA: TGTGCCAGCAGTACACGCCCCAGGCTACCGAACACTGAAGCTTTCTTT; size: NA; D: NA; V: TRBV28; J: TRBJ1-1
CDR3: CASSQRSIGGNQPQHF; DNA: TGCGCCAGCAGCCAAAGATCCATAGGGGGCAATCAGCCCCAGCATTTT; size: NA; D: NA; V: TRBV4-1; J: TRBJ1-5
CDR3: CASSQELSTDTQYF; DNA: TGCGCCAGCAGCCAAGAGCTATCCACAGATACGCAGTATTTT; size: NA; D: NA; V: TRBV4-3; J: TRBJ2-3
CDR3: CASGLVTGLVSPLHF; DNA: TGTGCTAGTGGTTTGGTAACAGGGTTGGTTTCACCCCTCCACTTT; size: NA; D: NA; V: TRBV12-5; J: TRBJ1-6
CDR3: CASSLALGTAEAFF; DNA: TGTGCCAGCAGCTTGGCACTAGGGACAGCTGAAGCTTTCTTT; size: few; D: TRBD1; V: TRBV5-5; J: TRBJ1-1
CDR3: CASSLFTRDNSPLHF; DNA: TGTGCCAGCAGTTTATTTACCCGGGATAATTCACCCCTCCACTTT; size: NA; D: NA; V: TRBV27; J: TRBJ1-6
CDR3: CASSLGGGDPYEQYF; DNA: TGTGCCAGCAGCTTAGGCGGGGGCGACCCCTACGAGCAGTACTTC; size: NA; D: NA; V: TRBV7-3; J: TRBJ2-7
CDR3: CATRQGAGEQYF; DNA: TGTGCCACCAGACAGGGGGCAGGCGAGCAGTACTTC; size: NA; D: TRBD1; V: TRBV6-5; J: TRBJ2-7
CDR3: CASHGVGDTEAFF; DNA: TGCGCCAGCCACGGGGTCGGGGACACTGAAGCTTTCTTT; size: NA; D: NA; V: TRBV4-1; J: TRBJ1-1
CDR3: CSVGGASGVSGELFF; DNA: TGCAGCGTTGGGGGGGCTAGCGGGGTCTCCGGGGAGCTGTTTTTT; size: NA; D: TRBD2; V: TRBV29-1; J: TRBJ2-2
CDR3: CASSKSGGANTGELFF; DNA: TGTGCCAGCAGCAAAAGTGGCGGGGCTAACACCGGGGAGCTGTTTTTT; size: NA; D: NA; V: TRBV21-1; J: TRBJ2-2
CDR3: CASSVESDTDTQYF; DNA: TGTGCCAGCAGCGTAGAGAGCGACACAGATACGCAGTATTTT; size: NA; D: NA; V: TRBV9; J: TRBJ2-3
CDR3: CASRGDKDSMNTEAFF; DNA: TGTGCCAGCAGGGGTGATAAGGACAGCATGAACACTGAAGCTTTCTTT; size: NA; D: NA; V: TRBV2; J: TRBJ1-1
CDR3: CAWSVRREPYEQYF; DNA: TGTGCCTGGAGTGTTCGCAGGGAACCCTACGAGCAGTACTTC; size: NA; D: NA; V: TRBV30; J: TRBJ2-7
CDR3: CASSSIAGGADTQYF; DNA: TGTGCCAGCAGCTCTATAGCGGGGGGGGCAGATACGCAGTATTTT; size: once; D: TRBD2; V: TRBV5-4; J: TRBJ2-3
CDR3: CASSQGQGFKPQHF; DNA: TGTGCCAGCAGCCAAGGACAGGGCTTCAAGCCCCAGCATTTT; size: NA; D: TRBD1; V: TRBV9; J: TRBJ1-5
CDR3: CASSQGLAGGGEQFF; DNA: TGTGCCAGCAGCCAAGGACTAGCGGGGGGTGGGGAGCAGTTCTTC; size: NA; D: TRBD2; V: TRBV14; J: TRBJ2-1
CDR3: CASGDLAKTNTGELFF; DNA: TGCGCCAGCGGGGACCTAGCGAAAACGAACACCGGGGAGCTGTTTTTT; size: NA; D: NA; V: TRBV5-1; J: TRBJ2-2
CDR3: CASKGQGASDTEAFF; DNA: TGTGCCAGCAAGGGACAGGGGGCATCCGACACTGAAGCTTTCTTT; size: NA; D: TRBD1; V: TRBV28; J: TRBJ1-1
CDR3: CASSSGDTQYF; DNA: TGTGCCAGCAGCTCCGGAGATACGCAGTATTTT; size: few; D: NA; V: TRBV6-6; J: TRBJ2-3
CDR3: CASSPGGANTEAFF; DNA: TGTGCCAGCAGTCCAGGGGGCGCAAACACTGAAGCTTTCTTT; size: NA; D: TRBD1; V: TRBV6-1; J: TRBJ1-1